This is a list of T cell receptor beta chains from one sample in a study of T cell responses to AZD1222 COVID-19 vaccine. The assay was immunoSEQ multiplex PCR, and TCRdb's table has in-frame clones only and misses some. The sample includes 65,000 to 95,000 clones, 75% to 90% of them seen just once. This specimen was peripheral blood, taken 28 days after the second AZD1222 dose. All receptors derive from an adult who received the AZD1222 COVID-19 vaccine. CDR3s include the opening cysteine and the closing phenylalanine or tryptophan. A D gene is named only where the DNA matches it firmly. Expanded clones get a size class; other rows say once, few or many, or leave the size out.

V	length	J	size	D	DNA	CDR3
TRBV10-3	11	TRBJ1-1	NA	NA	TGTGCCACTTCAGGAGAAACTGAAGCTTTCTTT	CATSGETEAFF
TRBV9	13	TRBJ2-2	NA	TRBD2	TGTGCCAGCAGCGGTTGGACTAGCGGGGAGCTGTTTTTT	CASSGWTSGELFF
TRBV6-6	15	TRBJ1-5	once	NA	TGTGCCAGCAGTTACTCTTCAGGGCTCAATCAGCCCCAGCATTTT	CASSYSSGLNQPQHF
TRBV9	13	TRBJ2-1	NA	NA	TGTGCCAGCAGCGTAGCTCCCGGCTATGAGCAGTTCTTC	CASSVAPGYEQFF
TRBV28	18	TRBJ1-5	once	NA	TGTGCCAGCAGTTCCCAGGGGTTGAGGGGGTATAGCAATCAGCCCCAGCATTTT	CASSSQGLRGYSNQPQHF
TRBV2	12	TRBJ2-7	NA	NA	TGTGCCAGCAAGCGAGGAGGATACGAGCAGTACTTC	CASKRGGYEQYF
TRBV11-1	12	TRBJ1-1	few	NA	TGTGCCAGCAGCTTCGTGAACACTGAAGCTTTCTTT	CASSFVNTEAFF
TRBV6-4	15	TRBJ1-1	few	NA	TGTGCCAGCAGTGACTCGTCATCCGCGAGGGATGAAGCTTTCTTT	CASSDSSSARDEAFF
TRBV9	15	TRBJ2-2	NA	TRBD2	TGTGCCAGCAGCCCCGGACTAGCGGGGACCGGGGAGCTGTTTTTT	CASSPGLAGTGELFF
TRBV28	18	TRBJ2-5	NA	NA	TGTGCCAGCAGTTCATTCAGCGCCGTCCAAGGGTACCAAGAGACCCAGTACTTC	CASSSFSAVQGYQETQYF
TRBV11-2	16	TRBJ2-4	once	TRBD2	TGTGCCAGCAGCTACAGCGGGGGAGCGTTTCGGAACATTCAGTACTTC	CASSYSGGAFRNIQYF